This note documents a single T cell receptor (beta chain) sequence. With 60 Vbeta and 13 Jbeta primers, the PCR was carried out. TCRdb's table, derived via immunoSEQ multiplex PCR, lists solely in-frame clones and lacks some. This repertoire shows roughly 71,000 clones, around 74% found once; its top ten account for roughly 11%. The data originate from a study of cytomegalovirus exposure and HLA in healthy donors. There are 17 residues in the CDR3. Germline CDR1 SQVTM, CDR2 ANQGSEA. Germline trimming cut 7 bases from V and 7 bases from J; bases unmatched to any gene: 17. Source material: PBMCs. This rearrangement joins TRBV29-1 to TRBJ2-1; 12 bases match TRBD2. The receptor comes from a human donor in good health. The CDR3 DNA is TGCAGCGCCGCCACCCTCGGACTAGCGGGAAGAGGTAATGAGCAGTTCTTC. Protein product: CSAATLGLAGRGNEQFF.